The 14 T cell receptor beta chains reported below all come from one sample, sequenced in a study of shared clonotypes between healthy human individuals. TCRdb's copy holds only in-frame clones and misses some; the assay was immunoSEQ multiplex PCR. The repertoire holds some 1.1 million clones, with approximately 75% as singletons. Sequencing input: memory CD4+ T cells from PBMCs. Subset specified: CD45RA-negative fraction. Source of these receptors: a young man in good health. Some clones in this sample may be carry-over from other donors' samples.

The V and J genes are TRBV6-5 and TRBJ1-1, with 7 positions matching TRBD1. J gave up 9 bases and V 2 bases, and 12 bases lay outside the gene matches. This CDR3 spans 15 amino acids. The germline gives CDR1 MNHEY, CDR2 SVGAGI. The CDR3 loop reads CASSYPQGGLRQAFF. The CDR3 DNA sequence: TGTGCCAGCAGTTACCCGCAGGGGGGGCTCCGCCAAGCTTTCTTT.

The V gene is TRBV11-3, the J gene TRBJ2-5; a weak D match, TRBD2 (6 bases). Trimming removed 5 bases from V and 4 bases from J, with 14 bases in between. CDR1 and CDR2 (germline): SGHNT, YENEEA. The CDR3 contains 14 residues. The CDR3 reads CASSPGGVGETQYF. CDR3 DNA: TGTGCCAGCAGCCCCGGCGGGGTTGGAGAGACCCAGTACTTC.

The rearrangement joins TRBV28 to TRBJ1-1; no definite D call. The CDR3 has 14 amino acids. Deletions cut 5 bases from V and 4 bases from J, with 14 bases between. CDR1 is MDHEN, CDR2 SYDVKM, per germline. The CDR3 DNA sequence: TGTGCCAGCAGTCCTCAGGTCTACGGCACTGAAGCTTTCTTT. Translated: CASSPQVYGTEAFF.

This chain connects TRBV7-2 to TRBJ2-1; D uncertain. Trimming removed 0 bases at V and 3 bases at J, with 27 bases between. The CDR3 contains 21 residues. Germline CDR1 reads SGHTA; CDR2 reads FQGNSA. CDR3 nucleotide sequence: TGTGCCAGCAGCTTAGCTGTCAGCTCGCGGAGCCTCCTTTTGGTCTACAATGAGCAGTTCTTC. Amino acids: CASSLAVSSRSLLLVYNEQFF. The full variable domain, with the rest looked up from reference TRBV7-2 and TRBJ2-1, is GAGVSQSPSNKVTEKGKDVELRCDPISGHTALYWYRQSLGQGLEFLIYFQGNSAPDKSGLPSDRFSAERTGGSVSTLTIQRTQQEDSAVYLCASSLAVSSRSLLLVYNEQFFGPGTRLTVL.

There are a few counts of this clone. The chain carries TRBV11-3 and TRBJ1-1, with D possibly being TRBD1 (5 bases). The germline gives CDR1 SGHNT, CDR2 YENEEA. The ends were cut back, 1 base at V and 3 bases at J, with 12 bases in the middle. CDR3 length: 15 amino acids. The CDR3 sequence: CASSLGLGQDTEAFF. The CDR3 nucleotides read TGTGCCAGCAGCTTAGGCCTGGGGCAGGACACTGAAGCTTTCTTT.

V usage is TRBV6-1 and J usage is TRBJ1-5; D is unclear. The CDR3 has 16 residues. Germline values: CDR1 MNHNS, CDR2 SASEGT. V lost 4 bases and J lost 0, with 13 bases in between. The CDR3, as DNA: TGTGCCAGCAGTGGGGGTCAAAGATATAGCAATCAGCCCCAGCATTTT. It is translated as CASSGGQRYSNQPQHF.

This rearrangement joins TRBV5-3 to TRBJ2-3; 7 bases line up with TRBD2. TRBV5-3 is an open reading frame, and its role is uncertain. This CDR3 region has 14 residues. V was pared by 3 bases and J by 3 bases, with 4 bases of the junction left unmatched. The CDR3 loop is CARSWGGITDTQYF. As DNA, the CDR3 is TGTGCCAGAAGCTGGGGGGGTATAACAGATACGCAGTATTTT.

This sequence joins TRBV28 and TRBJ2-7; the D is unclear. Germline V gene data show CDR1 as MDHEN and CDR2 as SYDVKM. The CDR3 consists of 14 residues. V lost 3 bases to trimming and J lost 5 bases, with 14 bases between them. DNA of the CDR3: TGTGCCAGCAGTTTTGTGTGGTTAGAGAACGAGCAGTACTTC. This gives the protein CASSFVWLENEQYF.

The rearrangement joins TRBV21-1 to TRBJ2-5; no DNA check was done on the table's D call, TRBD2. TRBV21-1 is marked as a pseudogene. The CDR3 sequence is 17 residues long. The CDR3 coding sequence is TGTGCCAGCAGCAAAGCGCTTTGGAGGGACCTAGAAGAGACCCAGTACTTC. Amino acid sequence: CASSKALWRDLEETQYF.

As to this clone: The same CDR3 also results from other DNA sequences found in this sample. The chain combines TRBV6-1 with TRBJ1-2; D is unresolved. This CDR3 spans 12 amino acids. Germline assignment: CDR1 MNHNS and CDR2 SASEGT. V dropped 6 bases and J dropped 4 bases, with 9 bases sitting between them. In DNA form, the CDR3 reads TGTGCCAGCAGGGTCAGTAGCTATGGCTACACCTTC. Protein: CASRVSSYGYTF.

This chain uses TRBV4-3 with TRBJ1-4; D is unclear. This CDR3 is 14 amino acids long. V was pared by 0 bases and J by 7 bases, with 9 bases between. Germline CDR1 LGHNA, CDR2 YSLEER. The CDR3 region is CASSQDRDREKLFF. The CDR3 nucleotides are TGCGCCAGCAGCCAAGATAGAGACCGTGAAAAACTGTTTTTT.

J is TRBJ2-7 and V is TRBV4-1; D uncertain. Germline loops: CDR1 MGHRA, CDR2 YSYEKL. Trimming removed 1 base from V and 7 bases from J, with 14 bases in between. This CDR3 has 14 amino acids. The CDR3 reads CASSQVGREGEQYF. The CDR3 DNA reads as TGCGCCAGCAGCCAAGTCGGAAGGGAAGGAGAGCAGTACTTC.

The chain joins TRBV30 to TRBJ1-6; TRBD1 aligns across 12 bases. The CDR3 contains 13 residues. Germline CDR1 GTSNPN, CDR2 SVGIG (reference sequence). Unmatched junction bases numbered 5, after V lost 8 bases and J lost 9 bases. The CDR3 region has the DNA TGTGCCCGGGGACAGGGGGCCTTTTCACCCCTCCACTTT. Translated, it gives CARGQGAFSPLHF.

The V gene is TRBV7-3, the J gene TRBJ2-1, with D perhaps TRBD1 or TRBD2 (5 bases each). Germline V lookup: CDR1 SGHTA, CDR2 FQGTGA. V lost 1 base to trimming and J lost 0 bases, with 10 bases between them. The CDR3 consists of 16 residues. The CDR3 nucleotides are TGTGCCAGCAGCTTAATGGGGACGAGCTCCTACAATGAGCAGTTCTTC. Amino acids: CASSLMGTSSYNEQFF.